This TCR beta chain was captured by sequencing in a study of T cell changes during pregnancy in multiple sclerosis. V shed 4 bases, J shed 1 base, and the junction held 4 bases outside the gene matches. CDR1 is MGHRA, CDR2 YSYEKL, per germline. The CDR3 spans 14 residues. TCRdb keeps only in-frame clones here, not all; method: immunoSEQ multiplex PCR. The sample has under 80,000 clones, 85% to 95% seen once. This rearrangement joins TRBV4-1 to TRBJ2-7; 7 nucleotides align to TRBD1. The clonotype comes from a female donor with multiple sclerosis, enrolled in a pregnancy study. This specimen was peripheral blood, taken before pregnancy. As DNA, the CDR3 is TGCGCCAGCAGCCGACAGACAGGGTCCTACGAGCAGTACTTC. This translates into CASSRQTGSYEQYF.